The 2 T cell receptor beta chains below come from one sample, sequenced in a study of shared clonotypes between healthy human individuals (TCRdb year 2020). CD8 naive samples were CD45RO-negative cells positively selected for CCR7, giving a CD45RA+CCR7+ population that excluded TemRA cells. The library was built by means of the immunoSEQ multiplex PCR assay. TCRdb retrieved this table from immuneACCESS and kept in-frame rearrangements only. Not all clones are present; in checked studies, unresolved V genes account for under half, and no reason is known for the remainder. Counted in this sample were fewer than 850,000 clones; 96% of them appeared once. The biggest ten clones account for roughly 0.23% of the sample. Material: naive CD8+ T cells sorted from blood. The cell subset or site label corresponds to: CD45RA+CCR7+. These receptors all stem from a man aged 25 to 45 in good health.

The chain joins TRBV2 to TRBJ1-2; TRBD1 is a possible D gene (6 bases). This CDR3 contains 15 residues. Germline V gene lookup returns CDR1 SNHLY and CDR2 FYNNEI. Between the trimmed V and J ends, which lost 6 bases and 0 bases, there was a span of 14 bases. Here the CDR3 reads CASRWTAEANYGYTF. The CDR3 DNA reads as TGTGCCAGCAGATGGACAGCCGAAGCTAACTATGGCTACACCTTC.

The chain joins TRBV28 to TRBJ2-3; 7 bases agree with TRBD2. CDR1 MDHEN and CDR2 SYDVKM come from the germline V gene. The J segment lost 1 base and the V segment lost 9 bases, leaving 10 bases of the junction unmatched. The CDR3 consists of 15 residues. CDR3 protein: CASLPIAGGTDTQYF. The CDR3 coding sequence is TGTGCCAGTTTGCCGATAGCGGGTGGCACAGATACGCAGTATTTT. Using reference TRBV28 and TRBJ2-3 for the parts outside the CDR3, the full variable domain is DVKVTQSSRYLVKRTGEKVFLECVQDMDHENMFWYRQDPGLGLRLIYFSYDVKMKEKGDIPEGYSVSREKKERFSLILESASTNQTSMYLCASLPIAGGTDTQYFGPGTRLTVL.